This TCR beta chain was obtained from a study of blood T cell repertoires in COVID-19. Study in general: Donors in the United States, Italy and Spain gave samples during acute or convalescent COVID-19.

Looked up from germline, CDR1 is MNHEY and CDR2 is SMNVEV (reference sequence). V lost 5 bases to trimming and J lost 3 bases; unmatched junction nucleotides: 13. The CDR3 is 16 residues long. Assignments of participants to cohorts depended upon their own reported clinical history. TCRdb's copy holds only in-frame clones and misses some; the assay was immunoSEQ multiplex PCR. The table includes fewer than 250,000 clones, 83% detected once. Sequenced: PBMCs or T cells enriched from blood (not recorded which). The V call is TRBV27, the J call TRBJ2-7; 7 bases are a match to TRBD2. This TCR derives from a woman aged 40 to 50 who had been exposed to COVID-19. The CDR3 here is CASSPHRGEGYYEQYF. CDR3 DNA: TGTGCCAGCAGTCCCCACCGGGGGGAGGGGTACTACGAGCAGTACTTC.